These T cell receptor beta chains were read from a single sample in a study of cytomegalovirus exposure and HLA in healthy donors. Assay: immunoSEQ multiplex PCR; the TCRdb copy retains only in-frame clones and omits some. The repertoire holds 200,000 or so clones, with approximately 88% as singletons. The sequencing sample was made of PBMCs. All receptors derive from a man between 18 and 29 years old in good health and CMV-seropositive. Both conserved end residues are part of each CDR3. The order of the fields is V gene, J gene, CDR3 protein.

>TRBV5-4|TRBJ2-3
CASSPGTRTDTQYF
>TRBV7-9|TRBJ2-7
CASSLGTSAYEQYF
>TRBV4-3|TRBJ1-3
CASSQQGHGPGNTIYF
>TRBV16|TRBJ1-2
CASSLGTNYGYTF
>TRBV7-2|TRBJ1-2
CASSRLRGANYGYTF
>TRBV4-1|TRBJ2-6
CASSQLGTTSGANVLTF
>TRBV11-2|TRBJ2-1
CASSPTRLAGANEQFF
>TRBV2|TRBJ2-7
CASGRQPYEQYF
>TRBV27|TRBJ2-3
CASRASGISTDTQYF
>TRBV5-1|TRBJ1-1
CASSFTQGADTEAFF
>TRBV5-6|TRBJ1-1
CASSSRQGANTEAFF
>TRBV2|TRBJ2-3
CASTGQGGTDTQYF
>TRBV30|TRBJ1-2
CAWSVRRGAQAGYTF
>TRBV30|TRBJ2-2
CAWSGLVAGELFF
>TRBV5-1|TRBJ2-1
CASSVWLESNEQFF
>TRBV15|TRBJ1-5
CATSRAREGNQPQHF
>TRBV10-1|TRBJ2-6
CASRGGANVLTF
>TRBV28|TRBJ2-1
CASSSNRGQVNEQFF
>TRBV25-1|TRBJ2-1
CASSAQLVNEQFF
>TRBV7-9|TRBJ2-1
CASSQGTSGPSQGNEQFF
>TRBV29-1|TRBJ2-5
CSGSGRARETQYF
>TRBV5-4|TRBJ2-7
CASSLRTSGKVFSVF
>TRBV5-1|TRBJ1-4
CASSQLGPTTEKLFF
>TRBV4-1|TRBJ2-1
CASSQWSGDYNEQFF
>TRBV27|TRBJ2-1
CASSPGLAGHNEQFF
>TRBV19|TRBJ2-7
CASSTGGNDEQYF
>TRBV2|TRBJ2-3
CASREDRDWTDTQYF
>TRBV19|TRBJ2-3
CASTKDRGPDTQYF
>TRBV7-2|TRBJ2-5
CASSPLAGEIETQYF
>TRBV7-8|TRBJ1-1
CASSLVLYTEAFF
>TRBV13|TRBJ2-5
CASSHSGRAPFQYF
>TRBV13|TRBJ2-5
CASAAGPERTQYF
>TRBV9|TRBJ2-2
CASSPDVGAAGELFF
>TRBV10-1|TRBJ1-1
CAKETPGAEAFF
>TRBV9|TRBJ2-1
CASSFQTTYNEQFF
>TRBV29-1|TRBJ2-1
CSVELTDTYNEQFF
>TRBV7-9|TRBJ1-1
CASSYIASTEAFF
>TRBV6-1|TRBJ2-7
CASSALQIYEQYF
>TRBV28|TRBJ1-2
CASSPRDRGHGYTF
>TRBV7-3|TRBJ1-5
CASSQDRDQPQHF
>TRBV7-9|TRBJ2-1
CASSLNGNNEQFF
>TRBV6-5|TRBJ2-7
CASSYSYGGVYEQYF
>TRBV7-8|TRBJ2-5
CASSFPLWGASPETQYF
>TRBV4-2|TRBJ2-3
CASSPTELVYFIIDTQYF
>TRBV5-6|TRBJ2-7
CASSHAGTPGGEQYF
>TRBV7-2|TRBJ1-4
CASSSRQGVNEKLFF
>TRBV29-1|TRBJ2-6
CAVPVRELPSGANVLTF
>TRBV4-3|TRBJ1-1
CASSQDPGNTEAFF
>TRBV27|TRBJ2-7
CASRREGEQYF
>TRBV28|TRBJ1-4
CASSPPGGTNEKLFF
>TRBV30|TRBJ2-1
CAWSVQKYGIEEQFF
>TRBV6-5|TRBJ2-7
CASSTRGQGDYEQYF
>TRBV6-6|TRBJ1-1
CASSEDRSNTEAFF
>TRBV2|TRBJ2-2
CAMKQGLNTGELFF
>TRBV11-1|TRBJ2-1
CASSSATSLAGIYNEQFF
>TRBV28|TRBJ1-2
CAEPGTGGDGYTF
>TRBV25-1|TRBJ2-5
CASNAGTGGLETQYF
>TRBV6-1|TRBJ2-2
CASRLAVDTGELFF